This T cell receptor beta chain was retrieved from a study of blood T cells in healthy people across ages. The CDR3 loop spans 14 amino acids. The germline V and J ends were trimmed by 3 bases and 8 bases, with 11 bases remaining between them. Findings and limits, study-wide: A roughly linear fall in TCR beta diversity per million T cells was seen with increasing age.

In the case of this clonotype: Its specificity is not known.

Using a J-beta primer mix together with a sample-barcoded 5' primer, a second PCR was run for roughly 7 to 12 cycles. Via MiXCR, TCRdb re-called the 5' RACE reads, giving one row per CDR3 protein. The repertoire consists of 1.5 million or so distinct CDR3 sequences, with about 45% occurring once and the leading ten covering around 4%. The chain joins TRBV12-3 or TRBV12-4 to TRBJ1-6; D gene uncertain. The TCR originated in a woman under 30 in good health. Input material: blood. CDR3 residues: CASSLAGYDSPLHF. Written as DNA, the CDR3 is TGTGCCAGCAGTTTGGCGGGGTACGATTCACCCCTCCACTTT.